The clone carrying this T cell receptor (beta chain) is judged medium-sized. CDR3 length: 15 residues. V shed 1 base and J 7 bases; nucleotides not matched to a gene: 5. CDR1 is SGHTA and CDR2 is FQGNSA in the germline V gene. These data originate in a study of CD4 and CD8 cells across lung adenocarcinoma regions. TCRdb ran MiXCR on the PCR reads and lists one entry per CDR3 protein. The sample consists of about 12,000 distinct CDR3 sequences, roughly 50% of them appearing once. Localized lung adenocarcinoma, a non-small cell lung cancer, affected the donors. The chain joins TRBV7-2 to TRBJ2-1; 9 positions agree with TRBD2. The clonotype was recovered from a male donor with lung adenocarcinoma. The CD4 and CD8 labels of this study may be unreliable. Sequenced material: CD8+ T cells from the margin of a lung tumor. CDR3 sequence (DNA): TGTGCCAGCAGCTTAGGTAGCGGGAGAACGAATGAGCAGTTCTTC. Translating gives CASSLGSGRTNEQFF.